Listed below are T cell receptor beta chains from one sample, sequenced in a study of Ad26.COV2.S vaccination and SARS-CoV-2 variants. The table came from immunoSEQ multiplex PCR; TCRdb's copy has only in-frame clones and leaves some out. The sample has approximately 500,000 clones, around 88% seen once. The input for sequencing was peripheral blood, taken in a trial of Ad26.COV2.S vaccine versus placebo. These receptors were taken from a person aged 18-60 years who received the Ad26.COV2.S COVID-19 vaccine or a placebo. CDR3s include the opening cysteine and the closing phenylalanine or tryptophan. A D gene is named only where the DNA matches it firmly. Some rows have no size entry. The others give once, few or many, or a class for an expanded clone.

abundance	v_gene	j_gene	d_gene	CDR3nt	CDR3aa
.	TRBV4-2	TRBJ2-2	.	TGTGCCAGCAGCCAGCGGGCTAACCCCACGAACACCGGGGAGCTGTTTTTT	CASSQRANPTNTGELFF
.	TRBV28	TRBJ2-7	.	TGTGCCAGCAGCACAACCTCCCGTGGGGTAGCAACCGGGCAGTACTTC	CASSTTSRGVATGQYF
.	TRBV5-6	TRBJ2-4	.	TGTGCCAGCAGCCCCGGTGGACTAGCCAAAAACATTCAGTACTTC	CASSPGGLAKNIQYF
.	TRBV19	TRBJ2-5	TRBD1	TGTGCCACCGGGACAGGGGGAGGGGGAGAGACCCAGTACTTC	CATGTGGGGETQYF
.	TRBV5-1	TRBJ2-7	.	TGCGCCAGCAGCTTATTTTCGGGGGACTCCTACGAGCAGTACTTC	CASSLFSGDSYEQYF
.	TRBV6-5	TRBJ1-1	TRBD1	TGTGCCAGCACTCCGGGACAGCAGAACACTGAAGCTTTCTTT	CASTPGQQNTEAFF
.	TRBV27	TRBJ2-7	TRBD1	TGTGCCAGCAGACCTAGGGGAGCGGGACAGGGGAACTACGAGCAGTACTTC	CASRPRGAGQGNYEQYF
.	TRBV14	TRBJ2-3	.	TGTGCCAGCAGCCCGAGGCCTAGCACAGATACGCAGTATTTT	CASSPRPSTDTQYF
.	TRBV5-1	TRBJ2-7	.	TGCGCCAGCAGCTTGGATGGCGAGCAGTACTTC	CASSLDGEQYF
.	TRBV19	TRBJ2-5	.	TGTGCCAGTAGTATAAGGTGGGAGACATCGGAGACCCAGTACTTC	CASSIRWETSETQYF
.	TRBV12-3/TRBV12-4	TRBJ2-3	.	TGTGCCAGCAGTTTAAAGCGGCTAGATACGCAGTATTTT	CASSLKRLDTQYF
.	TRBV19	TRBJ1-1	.	TGTGCCAGTAGTCCACCGCATATCTTTGGTACTGAAGCTTTCTTT	CASSPPHIFGTEAFF
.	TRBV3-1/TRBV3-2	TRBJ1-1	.	TGTGCCAGCAGCCAAGCCACCGGACAGAACACTGAAGCTTTCTTT	CASSQATGQNTEAFF
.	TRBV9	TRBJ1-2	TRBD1	TGTGCCAGCAGCGCAGCAAAAGTCGGGACAGGGTATGGCTACACCTTC	CASSAAKVGTGYGYTF
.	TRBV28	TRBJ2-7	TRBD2	TGTGCCAGCAGAAGGACTAGCGGGAGTTCCTACGAGCAGTACTTC	CASRRTSGSSYEQYF
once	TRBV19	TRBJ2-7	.	TGTGCCAGTACCCCGGACCCTGGAGGCGAGCAGTACTTC	CASTPDPGGEQYF
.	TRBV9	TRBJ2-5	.	TGTGCCAGCAGCCCCGGGACCCGATGGGTCGGCTCAAGCGAGACCCAGTACTTC	CASSPGTRWVGSSETQYF
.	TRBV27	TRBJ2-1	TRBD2	TGTGCCAGCAGTTTATCGGGGGGGGGACTAGGGTACAATGAGCAGTTCTTC	CASSLSGGGLGYNEQFF
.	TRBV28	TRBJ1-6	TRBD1	TGTGCCAGCAGTCGGGACAGCCACGTGTCCCTCCACTTT	CASSRDSHVSLHF
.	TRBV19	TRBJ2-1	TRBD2	TGTGCCAGTAGTACCGACATTACTAGCGGGAGGATGTTCTTC	CASSTDITSGRMFF
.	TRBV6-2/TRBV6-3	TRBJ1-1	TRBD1	TGTGCCAGCAGTTACGGTCAACAGGGGAGTGAAGCTTTCTTT	CASSYGQQGSEAFF
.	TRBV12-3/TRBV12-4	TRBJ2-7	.	TGTGCCAGCAGTTTCGGCCGGGCGCAGTACTTC	CASSFGRAQYF